The clone carrying this T cell receptor (beta chain) has only one observation. The antigen remains undetermined. The trim removed 9 bases at V and 3 bases at J, leaving 7 bases unmatched. Germline assignment: CDR1 LNHDA and CDR2 SQIVND (reference sequence). There are 14 residues in the CDR3. This entry is derived from a study of T cell responses to AZD1222 COVID-19 vaccine. General study points: When two AZD1222 doses had been given, Spike-specific TCR breadth and depth rose.

Using immunoSEQ multiplex PCR, the repertoire was profiled, and TCRdb retains in-frame clones only, with some absent. The sample holds roughly 200,000 clones; around 94% are singletons and the top ten take roughly 1.8%. The TCR sequence derives from an adult who received the MenACWY meningococcal vaccine as a control. Sequencing was performed on peripheral blood, taken 28 days after the second dose of the MenACWY control vaccine. The chain has TRBV19 and TRBJ1-5; 8 positions agree with TRBD1. CDR3 DNA: TGTGCCAGCCACTTGGGACAGGCCAATCAGCCCCAGCATTTT. It yields the protein CASHLGQANQPQHF.